This T cell receptor (beta chain) was recovered during a study of blood T cells in healthy people across ages. Whole-study results and caveats: It was the long-lived donors that had more naive CD4+ cells and higher diversity than aged donors.

This clonotype appeared a few times. Antigen unknown. CDR1 is MDHEN and CDR2 is SYDVKM in the germline V gene. This CDR3 is built from 13 residues. V lost 6 bases, J lost 5 bases, and 12 bases lay in between. Through a sample-barcoded 5' primer and a J-beta primer mix, a second PCR was run for roughly 7 to 12 cycles. TCRdb reanalysed the 5' RACE reads using MiXCR and keeps one entry per CDR3 protein. The sample holds roughly 1,100,000 distinct CDR3 sequences, about 25% seen once. In addition, the sample was reused for a study of T cells of mothers and their children.

Sequenced material: blood. The V gene is TRBV28, the J gene TRBJ2-3; TRBD1 might be the D (5 bases). This TCR was sampled from a girl aged 2-9 years in good health. The CDR3 coding sequence is TGTGCCAGCAGCCCAGGGCCCGGAGATACGCAGTATTTT. Translation: CASSPGPGDTQYF.